This T cell receptor beta chain was recorded in a study of control samples from healthy donors and cancer patients (TCRdb year 2020). CDR1 and CDR2 (SGHNT, YYREEE) derive from the germline V gene (reference sequence). There are 13 amino acids in the CDR3, from cysteine to phenylalanine inclusive. The sequence is cut down to CDR3 DNA, 39 bases in frame from base 1. V loses 1 base, J loses 5 bases, and the germline ends lie 9 bases apart. On this clone: There is no known antigen for this receptor. No quality values exist for individual bases; no much larger clone is one base distant.

The library was produced with the immunoSEQ multiplex PCR assay. Sourced from immuneACCESS, this table was stored by TCRdb with only in-frame sequences that have V and J called. A share of the clones is absent; for the studies checked, an unresolved V gene accounts for under half, and the remainder has no known explanation. Across this sample there are approximately 150,000 clones, with about 90% seen only once. The leading ten clones occupy 6% to 9.5% of the sample. The sample taken for sequencing was PBMCs. This clonotype was obtained from a man aged 50-60 years with head and neck cancer. The rearrangement joined TRBV5-4 to TRBJ1-1; the D segment could be TRBD1, given 5 matching bases. The CDR3 protein sequence reads: CASSLLQGTEAFF. The nucleotides read TGTGCCAGCAGCTTGCTTCAGGGAACTGAAGCTTTCTTT.